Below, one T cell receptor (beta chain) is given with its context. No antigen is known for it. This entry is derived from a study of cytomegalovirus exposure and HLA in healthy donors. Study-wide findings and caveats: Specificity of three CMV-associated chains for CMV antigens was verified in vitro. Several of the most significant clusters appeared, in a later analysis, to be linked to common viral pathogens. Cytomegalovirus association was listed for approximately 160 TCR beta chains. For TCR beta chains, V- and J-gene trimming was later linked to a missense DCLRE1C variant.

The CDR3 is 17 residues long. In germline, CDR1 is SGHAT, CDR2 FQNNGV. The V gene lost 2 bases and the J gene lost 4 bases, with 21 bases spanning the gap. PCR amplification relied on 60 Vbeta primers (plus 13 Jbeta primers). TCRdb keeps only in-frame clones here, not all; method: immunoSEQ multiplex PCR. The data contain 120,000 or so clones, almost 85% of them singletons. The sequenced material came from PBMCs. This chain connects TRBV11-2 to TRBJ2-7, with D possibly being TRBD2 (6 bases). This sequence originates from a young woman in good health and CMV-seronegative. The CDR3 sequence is CASSLKEGGTYPYEQYF. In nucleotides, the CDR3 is TGTGCCAGCAGCTTAAAAGAGGGCGGGACTTACCCTTACGAGCAGTACTTC.